The rows below give T cell receptor beta chains drawn from one sample of a study of Ad26.COV2.S vaccination and SARS-CoV-2 variants. Assay used: immunoSEQ multiplex PCR; TCRdb lists only in-frame clones, some missing. The sample carries about 280,000 clones, 87% recorded once. This specimen consisted of peripheral blood, obtained in a trial of Ad26.COV2.S vaccine versus placebo. The origin of the receptors is a person aged 18-65 years who received the Ad26.COV2.S COVID-19 vaccine or a placebo. CDR3s include the opening cysteine and the closing phenylalanine or tryptophan. The D gene is left open where the match is weak. Size is omitted from some rows. Given values are once, few, many or a class for expanded clones.

D gene: NA
J gene: TRBJ1-5
clone size: NA
V gene: TRBV6-6
CDR3 DNA: TGTGCCAGCAGTTACGGGGGCGCAGGGCAGCCCCAGCATTTT
CDR3 protein: CASSYGGAGQPQHF

D gene: NA
J gene: TRBJ1-6
clone size: NA
V gene: TRBV5-1
CDR3 DNA: TGCGCCAGCAACGCCAGACAAGACTATAATTCACCCCTCCACTTT
CDR3 protein: CASNARQDYNSPLHF

D gene: NA
J gene: TRBJ2-5
clone size: NA
V gene: TRBV27
CDR3 DNA: TGTGCCAGCAGTTTATCCCACGGAGGGGAGACCCAGTACTTC
CDR3 protein: CASSLSHGGETQYF

D gene: NA
J gene: TRBJ1-2
clone size: NA
V gene: TRBV3-1/TRBV3-2
CDR3 DNA: TGTGCCAGCAGAAACGGGGGACGGCGGGGAGACACCTTC
CDR3 protein: CASRNGGRRGDTF

D gene: NA
J gene: TRBJ2-7
clone size: NA
V gene: TRBV6-5
CDR3 DNA: TGTGCCAGCAGAACCTACGAGCAGTACTTC
CDR3 protein: CASRTYEQYF

D gene: NA
J gene: TRBJ1-1
clone size: NA
V gene: TRBV19
CDR3 DNA: TGTGCCAGTAGTAGATGGACAGTGAACACTGAAGCTTTCTTT
CDR3 protein: CASSRWTVNTEAFF

D gene: NA
J gene: TRBJ1-3
clone size: NA
V gene: TRBV30
CDR3 DNA: TGTGCCGGGACGGACAGCTCTGGAAACACCATATATTTT
CDR3 protein: CAGTDSSGNTIYF

D gene: NA
J gene: TRBJ1-3
clone size: NA
V gene: TRBV7-2
CDR3 DNA: TGTGCCAGCAGCTTAGCGCTAATGAGCGGAAACACCATATATTTT
CDR3 protein: CASSLALMSGNTIYF

D gene: NA
J gene: TRBJ2-7
clone size: NA
V gene: TRBV27
CDR3 DNA: TGTGCCAGCAGTTTATTCCAGGGTAGCTACGAGCAGTACTTC
CDR3 protein: CASSLFQGSYEQYF

D gene: NA
J gene: TRBJ2-7
clone size: NA
V gene: TRBV2
CDR3 DNA: TGTGCCAGCAGTGAGAGTATTAACAGGGCCGTCGAGCAGTACTTC
CDR3 protein: CASSESINRAVEQYF

D gene: NA
J gene: TRBJ2-3
clone size: once
V gene: TRBV18
CDR3 DNA: TGTGCCAGCTCACCTACTGGAAGGGGGATAACGCAGTATTTT
CDR3 protein: CASSPTGRGITQYF

D gene: TRBD2
J gene: TRBJ2-3
clone size: NA
V gene: TRBV6-4
CDR3 DNA: TGTGCCAGCAGACAGACTAGCGTCCGCACAGATACGCAGTATTTT
CDR3 protein: CASRQTSVRTDTQYF

D gene: NA
J gene: TRBJ2-3
clone size: NA
V gene: TRBV2
CDR3 DNA: TGTGCCAGCAGTAGTTCGAGCGGGAGCACAGATACGCAGTATTTT
CDR3 protein: CASSSSSGSTDTQYF

D gene: TRBD1
J gene: TRBJ2-7
clone size: NA
V gene: TRBV4-1
CDR3 DNA: TGCGCCAGCAGCTCTCGACAGGGGTCTTTGGAGCAGTACTTC
CDR3 protein: CASSSRQGSLEQYF

D gene: NA
J gene: TRBJ2-1
clone size: NA
V gene: TRBV30
CDR3 DNA: TGTGCCTGGAGGGATCTGGTCTTGCAGTTCTTC
CDR3 protein: CAWRDLVLQFF

D gene: TRBD1
J gene: TRBJ2-3
clone size: NA
V gene: TRBV3-1/TRBV3-2
CDR3 DNA: TGTGCCAGCAGCCAAGGACCGGGACAGGCGCTGTATTTT
CDR3 protein: CASSQGPGQALYF

D gene: NA
J gene: TRBJ2-7
clone size: NA
V gene: TRBV30
CDR3 DNA: TGTGCCTGGAGTCTAACACAGTACGAGCAGTACTTC
CDR3 protein: CAWSLTQYEQYF

D gene: NA
J gene: TRBJ1-1
clone size: NA
V gene: TRBV12-5
CDR3 DNA: TGTGCTAGTGGTTTGGACTATACAGTGAACACTGAAGCTTTCTTT
CDR3 protein: CASGLDYTVNTEAFF

D gene: NA
J gene: TRBJ2-2
clone size: once
V gene: TRBV21-1
CDR3 DNA: TGTGCCAGCAGCACCTGGACAGGTTTGAATCCCGTTTTCAGGGAGCTGTTTTTT
CDR3 protein: CASSTWTGLNPVFRELFF

D gene: NA
J gene: TRBJ2-2
clone size: NA
V gene: TRBV11-2
CDR3 DNA: TGTGCCAGCAGCTTAGGAGCTCTGTGGAACACCGGGGAGCTGTTTTTT
CDR3 protein: CASSLGALWNTGELFF

D gene: NA
J gene: TRBJ1-1
clone size: NA
V gene: TRBV3-1/TRBV3-2
CDR3 DNA: TGTGCCAGCAGCCCACAGGGTTGGGGAGCTTTCTTT
CDR3 protein: CASSPQGWGAFF

D gene: NA
J gene: TRBJ1-3
clone size: NA
V gene: TRBV30
CDR3 DNA: TGTGCCTGGAGTGTGGCAAGCTCTGGAAACACCATATATTTT
CDR3 protein: CAWSVASSGNTIYF

D gene: TRBD2
J gene: TRBJ2-2
clone size: once
V gene: TRBV5-1
CDR3 DNA: TGCGCCAGCAGCTTGCTAGCGGGGACGAACACCGGGGAGCTGTTTTTT
CDR3 protein: CASSLLAGTNTGELFF

D gene: TRBD1
J gene: TRBJ2-7
clone size: NA
V gene: TRBV7-9
CDR3 DNA: TGTGCCAGCAGCTTAGCAAGACAGGGTGGGCAGTACTTC
CDR3 protein: CASSLARQGGQYF

D gene: TRBD2
J gene: TRBJ2-7
clone size: NA
V gene: TRBV9
CDR3 DNA: TGTGCCAGCAGCCCCGGACAGCGGGAGATAGACGAGCAGTACTTC
CDR3 protein: CASSPGQREIDEQYF

D gene: TRBD2
J gene: TRBJ2-1
clone size: NA
V gene: TRBV7-8
CDR3 DNA: TGTGCCAGCAGGAACACCTACGGGGGGAATGAGCAGTTCTTC
CDR3 protein: CASRNTYGGNEQFF

D gene: TRBD1
J gene: TRBJ1-1
clone size: NA
V gene: TRBV25-1
CDR3 DNA: TGTGCCAGCAGCACCCCACAGGGGAGGTATACTGAAGCTTTCTTT
CDR3 protein: CASSTPQGRYTEAFF

D gene: NA
J gene: TRBJ2-2
clone size: NA
V gene: TRBV21-1
CDR3 DNA: TGTGCCAGCAGCATAACAGGGAGGGCGGGGGGGGCCGGGGAGCTGTTTTTT
CDR3 protein: CASSITGRAGGAGELFF

D gene: TRBD2
J gene: TRBJ2-3
clone size: NA
V gene: TRBV24-1
CDR3 DNA: TGTGCCACCAGTGATTCCCCTGGACTAGCGGGTAGCACAGATACGCAGTATTTT
CDR3 protein: CATSDSPGLAGSTDTQYF